This is a list of T cell receptor beta chains from one sample in a study of cytomegalovirus exposure and HLA in healthy donors. Assay used: immunoSEQ multiplex PCR; TCRdb lists only in-frame clones, some missing. The sample includes fewer than 120,000 clones, approximately 79% of them seen just once. The sample was PBMCs. The receptors stem from a man younger than 40 in good health and CMV-seropositive. The CDR3 runs from the conserved cysteine through the conserved F or W. A D gene is named only where the DNA matches it firmly. Size values are once, few and many counts, or a class for expanded clones, and some rows have none.

TRBV7-9	medium-sized	TRBJ1-2	17	NA	CASSLSRAQGKMYGYTF	TGTGCCAGCAGCTTAAGTAGGGCGCAGGGAAAAATGTATGGCTACACCTTC
TRBV7-9	NA	TRBJ1-2	14	TRBD1	CASSSQGQGNGYTF	TGTGCCAGCAGCTCCCAAGGACAGGGGAATGGCTACACCTTC
TRBV6-6	NA	TRBJ2-5	15	TRBD2	CASSSPLAEEETQYF	TGTGCCAGCAGTTCCCCACTAGCGGAGGAAGAGACCCAGTACTTC
TRBV19	NA	TRBJ1-5	13	NA	CASRPLYNQPQHF	TGTGCCAGTAGGCCCCTCTACAATCAGCCCCAGCATTTT
TRBV5-1	NA	TRBJ1-3	15	TRBD1	CASSHGTGFGNTIYF	TGCGCCAGCAGCCATGGGACAGGGTTTGGAAACACCATATATTTT
TRBV4-1	NA	TRBJ2-1	18	NA	CASSQGWTALLSYNEQFF	TGCGCCAGCAGCCAAGGGTGGACAGCTCTCCTCTCCTACAATGAGCAGTTCTTC
TRBV5-1	NA	TRBJ1-4	16	TRBD1	CASSLTPGQGREKLFF	TGCGCCAGCAGCTTGACCCCGGGACAGGGCCGAGAAAAACTGTTTTTT
TRBV4-3	NA	TRBJ2-1	14	NA	CASSQDPNPSEQFF	TGCGCCAGCAGCCAAGATCCGAATCCTAGTGAGCAGTTCTTC
TRBV19	NA	TRBJ1-1	14	NA	CASMAGPQRAEAFF	TGTGCCAGTATGGCAGGGCCCCAAAGAGCTGAAGCTTTCTTT
TRBV25-1	few	TRBJ2-6	17	NA	CASSEPGQRPGANVLTF	TGTGCCAGCAGTGAACCTGGACAGCGCCCTGGGGCCAACGTCCTGACTTTC
TRBV7-2	NA	TRBJ2-7	14	NA	CASSPSTGPYEQYF	TGTGCCAGCAGCCCGTCAACAGGGCCCTACGAGCAGTACTTC
TRBV7-7	NA	TRBJ2-5	13	TRBD1	CASSLDREETQYF	TGTGCTAGCAGCTTAGACAGGGAAGAGACCCAGTACTTC
TRBV19	NA	TRBJ2-2	15	NA	CASSIDIQGAGELFF	TGTGCCAGTAGTATAGACATTCAAGGAGCCGGGGAGCTGTTTTTT
TRBV30	NA	TRBJ2-5	12	NA	CAWSVSEETQYF	TGTGCCTGGAGCGTTTCGGAAGAGACCCAGTACTTC
TRBV5-1	NA	TRBJ2-3	17	TRBD2	CASSSGLAGASADTQYF	TGCGCCAGCAGCTCTGGACTAGCGGGGGCCTCGGCAGATACGCAGTATTTT
TRBV27	NA	TRBJ1-2	17	NA	CASSLVGQEAVGYGYTF	TGTGCCAGCAGTTTAGTTGGCCAGGAGGCGGTAGGCTATGGCTACACCTTC
TRBV27	NA	TRBJ2-3	15	TRBD2	CASSLKRGATYTQYF	TGTGCCAGCAGTTTGAAGCGGGGAGCCACTTATACGCAGTATTTT
TRBV6-4	few	TRBJ1-2	14	TRBD1	CASSDPDRAVGYTF	TGTGCCAGCAGTGATCCCGACAGGGCCGTAGGCTACACCTTC